These 27 T cell receptor beta chains originate from one sample sequenced in a study of T cells after yellow fever vaccination (dated by TCRdb to about 2019). The meaning of the sample's treatment or condition label: live attenuated yellow fever vaccine strain. Libraries were constructed by 5' RACE. Sequencing took place on an Illumina HiSeq 2500. TCRdb redid the processing of the public reads, applying fastp at Q25 and MiXCR, and retained in-frame beta chains. Merged by CDR3 protein, the rows form single entries marked with the most common genes and DNA. For this sample the table gives hundreds of thousands of distinct CDR3 sequences, of which 15% to 20% were detected only once. Roughly an eighth of the sample is held by the ten biggest clonotypes. The sequencing here drew on PBMCs, taken 15 days after the yellow fever booster vaccination. These receptors all stem from a man aged 30 to 45 who received the YFV17D yellow fever vaccine.

This clonotype was detected a few times. The V gene is TRBV28, the J gene TRBJ2-3; 7 bases align to TRBD1. V gave up 4 bases and J gave up 4 bases; unmatched junction bases: 5. The CDR3 loop spans 14 amino acids. Germline V gene data show CDR1 as MDHEN and CDR2 as SYDVKM. For the CDR3, the DNA is TGTGCCAGCAGTTCGGGACAGCCCCCAGATACGCAGTATTTT. It is translated as CASSSGQPPDTQYF.

This clonotype was recorded a few times. The chain employs TRBV21-1 and TRBJ2-1; the table assigns TRBD2, which was not confirmed against the DNA. TRBV21-1 is tagged as a pseudogene. There are 16 residues in the CDR3. The CDR3 sequence: CASSGPSRRGVDEQFF. The CDR3 bases are TGTGCCAGCAGCGGGCCTAGCCGCCGAGGAGTCGATGAGCAGTTCTTC.

This clonotype was observed a few times. The chain recombines TRBV6-1 with TRBJ2-1; D is unresolved. This CDR3 has 14 residues. CDR1 is MNHNS and CDR2 is SASEGT in the germline V gene. V dropped 6 bases and J dropped 4 bases, with 13 bases sitting between them. CDR3: CASSLGMGYNEQFF. For the CDR3, the DNA is TGTGCCAGCAGCCTCGGTATGGGGTACAATGAGCAGTTCTTC.

In its sample, this clonotype was seen a few times. The chain has TRBV6-5 and TRBJ2-3; the D gene is possibly TRBD2 (6 bases). The CDR3 runs to 16 residues. Germline CDR1 MNHEY, CDR2 SVGAGI. V was shortened by 6 bases and J by 1 base, with 17 bases between the two germline ends. The CDR3 DNA follows: TGTGCCAGCAGGTCGGAGAGGCGGGAAGGCACAGATACGCAGTATTTT. It translates to CASRSERREGTDTQYF.

This clonotype came up a few times. The genes are TRBV7-2 and TRBJ2-6; D not certain. The CDR3 runs 15 residues. V shed 1 base and J shed 0 bases, with 4 bases lying between them. Germline loops: CDR1 SGHTA, CDR2 FQGNSA. The CDR3 reads CASSLDSSGANVLTF. The CDR3 nucleotides read TGTGCCAGCAGCTTAGACTCCTCTGGGGCCAACGTCCTGACTTTC.

V gene TRBV28 combines with J gene TRBJ2-5; perhaps TRBD2 as D (6 bases). Per the germline V gene, CDR1 is MDHEN and CDR2 is SYDVKM. V lost 7 bases, J lost 1 base, and 13 bases lay in between. This CDR3 has 14 amino acids. The CDR3 nucleotides read TGTGCCAGCATCAAGTTCGGGGGCCAAGAGACCCAGTACTTC. This sequence encodes CASIKFGGQETQYF.

This clonotype was seen a few times. The rearrangement uses TRBV29-1 and TRBJ2-3; no definite D call. V gave up 2 bases and J gave up 0 bases, with 9 bases separating them. Germline-derived CDR1 and CDR2 are SQVTM and ANQGSEA. This CDR3 comprises 14 residues. In DNA, the CDR3 is TGCAGCGTTGAACCAGTCTCTAGCACAGATACGCAGTATTTT. This encodes CSVEPVSSTDTQYF.

CDR3 amino acids: CASSTRRGDFEQYF. CDR3 coding DNA: TGCGCCAGCAGCACTCGGCGGGGCGATTTCGAGCAGTACTTC. This chain uses TRBV4-3 with TRBJ2-7, with D possibly TRBD2 on 6 matching bases. V was clipped by 5 bases and J by 6 bases, with 17 bases between them. Germline V gene lookup returns CDR1 LGHNA and CDR2 YSLEER. This CDR3 spans 14 amino acids.

This clonotype was counted between two and nine times. The V call is TRBV24-1, the J call TRBJ2-5; D not certain. CDR3 size: 16 residues. The germline CDR1 and CDR2 sequences are KGHDR and SFDVKD. Trimming removed 1 base from V and 2 bases from J, with 13 bases in between. The CDR3 sequence is CATSDFAPGSQETQYF. DNA for the CDR3: TGTGCCACCAGTGATTTTGCGCCGGGCTCTCAAGAGACCCAGTACTTC.

This clonotype was counted between two and nine times. The chain employs TRBV30 and TRBJ1-5; unclear D gene. There are 12 residues in the CDR3. Germline V gene sequence: CDR1 GTSNPN, CDR2 SVGIG (reference sequence). V lost 5 bases to trimming and J lost 2 bases, with 7 bases between them. CDR3: CAWSTGNQPQHF. The CDR3 DNA sequence: TGTGCCTGGTCGACCGGCAATCAGCCCCAGCATTTT.

This clonotype occurred a few times. CDR3: CSARTFGSSYEQYF. DNA of the CDR3: TGCAGTGCTAGAACTTTCGGGAGCTCCTACGAGCAGTACTTC. This rearrangement joins TRBV20-1 to TRBJ2-7; weak D call: TRBD2 (6 bases). Trimming left V 2 bases short and J 0 bases short, with 11 bases between. Germline V gene lookup returns CDR1 DFQATT and CDR2 SNEGSKA (reference sequence). The CDR3 totals 14 residues.

The chain uses TRBV6-1 and TRBJ2-5; D remains unclear. CDR1 is MNHNS and CDR2 is SASEGT in the germline V gene. The germline V and J ends were trimmed by 2 bases and 2 bases, with 9 bases remaining between them. The CDR3 has 14 residues. The chain's CDR3 is CASSERSRQETQYF. CDR3 sequence (DNA): TGTGCCAGCAGTGAACGTAGTCGTCAAGAGACCCAGTACTTC.

This clonotype was picked up a small number of times. The rearrangement uses TRBV5-8 and TRBJ2-2; no reliable D call. The CDR3 consists of 13 residues. Germline values: CDR1 SGHTS, CDR2 YDEGEE. Trimming removed 4 bases from V and 7 bases from J, with 11 bases in between. The CDR3 loop is CASSKLLGGELFF. The DNA for the CDR3 is TGTGCCAGCAGCAAGCTCTTAGGCGGGGAGCTGTTTTTT.

This clonotype was detected only a few times. This sequence joins TRBV10-3 and TRBJ2-2, with D maybe TRBD1 (6 bases). Germline CDR1 ENHRY, CDR2 SYGVKD. The CDR3 covers 13 residues. Trimming removed 6 bases from V and 4 bases from J, with 9 bases in between. This CDR3 reads CAISAGVTGELFF. The CDR3 coding sequence is TGTGCCATCAGCGCAGGGGTCACCGGGGAGCTGTTTTTT.

There are many counts of this clonotype. The rearrangement uses TRBV14 and TRBJ2-7; D unresolved. V lost 2 bases and J 7 bases, leaving 15 bases between the germline ends. In germline, CDR1 is SGHDN, CDR2 FVKESK. This CDR3 spans 14 amino acids. In nucleotides, the CDR3 is TGTGCCAGCAGCCAACGGCAGGTAGGCCTGGAGCAGTACTTC. Protein product: CASSQRQVGLEQYF.

The genes are TRBV6-2 or TRBV6-3 and TRBJ2-7; 10 bases are shared with TRBD2. Germline CDR1 reads MNHEY; CDR2 reads SVGEGT. The junction had 10 bases not matched to a gene; V was cut back by 11 bases and J by 6 bases. CDR3 length: 13 amino acids. The DNA of the CDR3 is TGTGCCGGCGCCGGGACTAGCGTAACCGAGCAGTACTTC. Translating it yields CAGAGTSVTEQYF.

The chain recombines TRBV19 with TRBJ2-1, with TRBD2 matching 16 bases. With 3 bases clipped from V and 10 bases from J, the junction kept 9 bases outside the gene matches. Germline V CDR1 and CDR2: LNHDA, SQIVND (reference sequence). The CDR3 covers 17 residues. DNA of the CDR3: TGTGCCAGTAGTATTGGATCGGGACTAGCGGGAGGGGGGGAGCAGTTCTTC. It translates to CASSIGSGLAGGGEQFF.

The sample holds many counts of this clonotype. The V call is TRBV20-1, the J call TRBJ2-5; 7 nucleotides align to TRBD2. The CDR3 length is 11 residues. The V and J ends lost 3 bases and 5 bases, in that order; junction bases with no gene match: 0. Per germline, CDR1 DFQATT and CDR2 SNEGSKA (reference sequence). The CDR3 DNA sequence: TGCAGTGCTAGCGGGAGGGAGACCCAGTACTTC. This gives the protein CSASGRETQYF.

This chain connects TRBV29-1 to TRBJ2-1; no clear D gene. V was shortened by 6 bases and J by 1 base, with 13 bases between the two germline ends. Germline V gene lookup returns CDR1 SQVTM and CDR2 ANQGSEA. There are 14 residues in the CDR3. The DNA for the CDR3 is TGCAGCGTCAATTTAGGTGGGTCCTACAATGAGCAGTTCTTC. Its translation is CSVNLGGSYNEQFF.

The chain couples TRBV20-1 to TRBJ2-7, with TRBD1 identical over 10 bases. Germline assignment: CDR1 DFQATT and CDR2 SNEGSKA (reference sequence). The V gene end was trimmed by 6 bases and the J gene end by 0 bases; junction bases not matched to a gene: 5. The CDR3 totals 14 residues. This CDR3 is CSASRTGGSYEQYF. CDR3 DNA sequence: TGCAGTGCCTCCCGGACAGGGGGCTCCTACGAGCAGTACTTC.

The chain recombines TRBV12-3 or TRBV12-4 with TRBJ1-5; TRBD1 might be the D (5 bases). The CDR3 sequence is 14 residues long. Trimming removed 3 bases from V and 7 bases from J, with 13 bases in between. CDR3 DNA: TGTGCCAGCAGTTTTTCAGGGCCCCAACAGCCCCAGCATTTT. Its protein is CASSFSGPQQPQHF.

In its sample, this clonotype was seen a few times. The genes are TRBV5-1 and TRBJ2-7, with a possible D match to TRBD2 (6 bases). Trimming removed 0 bases at V and 6 bases at J, with 10 bases between. The germline V gene has CDR1 SGHRS and CDR2 YFSETQ. CDR3 length equals 13 residues. CDR3 DNA: TGCGCCAGCAGCTTGGAGCAGGGAGGCGAGCAGTACTTC. It codes for CASSLEQGGEQYF.

V and J are TRBV29-1 and TRBJ2-7; perhaps D is TRBD1 or TRBD2 (5 bases each). The germline CDR1 and CDR2 sequences are SQVTM and ANQGSEA. CDR3 length: 13 residues. V gave up 4 bases and J gave up 2 bases, with 12 bases separating them. The CDR3 DNA is TGCAGCGTTGTAAAACGGGACCCCTACGAGCAGTACTTC. This sequence encodes CSVVKRDPYEQYF.

This clonotype occurred a few times. The chain carries TRBV7-2 and TRBJ2-7; TRBD2 agrees at 9 bases. Per the germline V gene, CDR1 is SGHTA and CDR2 is FQGNSA. CDR3 size: 16 residues. The ends lost 5 bases at V and 2 bases at J; junction bases unmatched: 10. Here the CDR3 DNA reads TGTGCCAGCAGCCCTAGGGGGACTAGCTTAACCTACGAGCAGTACTTC. Translation: CASSPRGTSLTYEQYF.

This clonotype has only a few counts. The V gene is TRBV12-3 or TRBV12-4, the J gene TRBJ2-1, with 9 positions matching TRBD2. The CDR3 is made up of 20 amino acids. V shed 5 bases, J shed 4 bases, and the junction held 21 bases outside the gene matches. This chain's CDR3 is CASSPPSWLAGTSAYNEQFF. For the CDR3, the DNA is TGTGCCAGCAGTCCCCCCTCTTGGCTAGCGGGGACGTCAGCGTACAATGAGCAGTTCTTC.

This sequence joins TRBV28 and TRBJ2-7; D uncertain. With 3 bases removed from V and 0 bases from J, the gap between germline ends came to 9 bases. Germline V gene sequence: CDR1 MDHEN, CDR2 SYDVKM. This CDR3 is built from 14 residues. CDR3 residues: CASSFEFRSYEQYF. Here the CDR3 DNA reads TGTGCCAGCAGTTTCGAGTTCCGCTCCTACGAGCAGTACTTC. The variable domain in full, with the rest retrieved from reference TRBV28 and TRBJ2-7, is DVKVTQSSRYLVKRTGEKVFLECVQDMDHENMFWYRQDPGLGLRLIYFSYDVKMKEKGDIPEGYSVSREKKERFSLILESASTNQTSMYLCASSFEFRSYEQYFGPGTRLTVT.

This rearrangement joins TRBV19 to TRBJ2-1, with 11 bases matching TRBD2. The germline V gene encodes CDR1 LNHDA and CDR2 SQIVND (reference sequence). There are 15 residues in the CDR3. V trimming: 3 bases; J trimming: 7 bases; junction bases outside the gene matches: 5. This CDR3 reads CASSIKASGRNEQFF. The CDR3 DNA follows: TGTGCCAGTAGTATTAAGGCTAGCGGGAGGAATGAGCAGTTCTTC.